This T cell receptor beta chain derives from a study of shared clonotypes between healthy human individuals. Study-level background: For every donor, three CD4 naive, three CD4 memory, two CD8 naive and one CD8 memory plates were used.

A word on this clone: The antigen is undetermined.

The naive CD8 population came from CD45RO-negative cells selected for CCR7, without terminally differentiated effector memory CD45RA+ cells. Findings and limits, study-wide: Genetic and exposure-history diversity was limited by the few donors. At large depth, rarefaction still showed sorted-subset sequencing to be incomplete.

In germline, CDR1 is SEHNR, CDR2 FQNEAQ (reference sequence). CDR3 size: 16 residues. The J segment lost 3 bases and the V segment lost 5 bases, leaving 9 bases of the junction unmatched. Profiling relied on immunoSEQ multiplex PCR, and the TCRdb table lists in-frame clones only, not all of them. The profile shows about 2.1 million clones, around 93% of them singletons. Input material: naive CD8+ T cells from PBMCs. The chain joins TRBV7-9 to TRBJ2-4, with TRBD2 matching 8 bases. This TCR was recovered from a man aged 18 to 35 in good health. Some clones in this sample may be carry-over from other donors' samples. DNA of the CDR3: TGTGCCAGCAGCCCCGTAGCGGGATGGGGCAAAAACATTCAGTACTTC. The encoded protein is CASSPVAGWGKNIQYF.